This passage covers 30 T cell receptor beta chains from one sample sequenced in a study of CD8 T cells in Susac syndrome. An amount of RNA that ranged from roughly 0.5 to 1 ug was reverse transcribed with random hexamers. TCRdb re-analysed the immunoSEQ multiplex PCR reads in MiXCR, keeping a single row per CDR3 protein. Among 70,000 to 100,000 distinct CDR3 sequences listed, 95% to 96% were seen once. Sequencing was performed on CD8+ T cells from PBMCs. Source of these receptors: a human donor with Susac syndrome.

This chain joins TRBV6-2 or TRBV6-3 and TRBJ1-3; D gene uncertain. The germline V and J ends were trimmed by 2 bases and 0 bases, with 8 bases remaining between them. From germline, CDR1 is MNHEY and CDR2 SVGEGT. The CDR3 length is 15 residues. The CDR3 spells CASSYRVSSGNTIYF. The CDR3 bases are TGTGCCAGCAGTTACCGCGTGAGCTCTGGAAACACCATATATTTT.

This clonotype is a singleton in its sample. The chain combines TRBV30 with TRBJ1-4; D gene uncertain. The CDR3 covers 14 residues. Deletions cut 3 bases from V and 1 base from J, with 9 bases between. Germline CDR1 is GTSNPN and CDR2 is SVGIG (reference sequence). CDR3 protein: CAWRSLGTNEKLFF. In DNA, the CDR3 is TGTGCCTGGAGGAGTTTGGGAACTAATGAAAAACTGTTTTTT.

The chain is built from TRBV29-1 and TRBJ2-7; unclear D gene. This CDR3 contains 12 residues. Per the germline V gene, CDR1 is SQVTM and CDR2 is ANQGSEA. Trimming took off 3 bases at V and 1 base at J, with 7 bases between the two ends. CDR3 DNA: TGCAGCGTTGAGGCTGAGTCCTACGAGCAGTACTTC. Amino acids: CSVEAESYEQYF.

The rearrangement joins TRBV6-2 or TRBV6-3 to TRBJ1-1; D possibly corresponds to TRBD1 (5 bases). The CDR3 runs 13 residues. The V end was cut by 6 bases, the J end by 3 bases, with 11 bases between. Germline V lookup: CDR1 MNHEY, CDR2 SVGEGT. In nucleotides, the CDR3 is TGTGCCAGCAGCCGCCCGGGGGACACTGAAGCTTTCTTT. This sequence encodes CASSRPGDTEAFF.

This clonotype was picked up a small number of times. V is TRBV25-1 and J is TRBJ2-7; D remains ambiguous. Germline CDR1 is MGHDK and CDR2 is SYGVNS. This CDR3 has 11 amino acids. The V and J ends lost 5 bases and 6 bases respectively, with 8 bases between them. CDR3 residues: CASSQNSEQYF. The CDR3 DNA is TGTGCCAGCAGTCAGAACAGCGAGCAGTACTTC.

This rearrangement joins TRBV29-1 to TRBJ1-1; D uncertain. With 7 bases removed from V and 3 bases from J, the gap between germline ends came to 12 bases. CDR1 and CDR2 (germline): SQVTM, ANQGSEA. This CDR3 region has 12 residues. CDR3 nucleotides: TGCAGCGGGGGTCGGGAGTACACTGAAGCTTTCTTT. This translates into CSGGREYTEAFF.

The chain uses TRBV18 and TRBJ1-1, with 8 nucleotides matching TRBD1. V was clipped by 3 bases and J by 1 base; unmatched bases: 7. CDR1 is KGHSH and CDR2 is LQKENI in the germline V gene. The CDR3 runs to 16 residues. The CDR3 sequence is CASSPRRQGANTEAFF. CDR3 coding DNA: TGTGCCAGCTCACCTAGAAGGCAGGGGGCGAACACTGAAGCTTTCTTT.

The DNA for the CDR3 is TGTGCCAGCAGCTCCACGCGACTAGCGGGGGTTAGAGAGACCCAGTACTTC. Translation: CASSSTRLAGVRETQYF. The genes are TRBV7-6 and TRBJ2-5; 12 positions match TRBD2. This CDR3 is 17 amino acids long. J lost 4 bases, V lost 4 bases, and 10 bases had no gene match. Germline V gives CDR1 SGHVS, CDR2 FNYEAQ. Full variable domain (remainder filled in from reference TRBV7-6 and TRBJ2-5): GAGVSQSPRYKVTKRGQDVALRCDPISGHVSLYWYRQALGQGPEFLTYFNYEAQQDKSGLPNDRFSAERPEGSISTLTIQRTEQRDSAMYRCASSSTRLAGVRETQYFGPGTRLLVL.

This clonotype has a single count. This chain links TRBV30 with TRBJ2-2; D perhaps matches TRBD1 (5 bases). This CDR3 spans 14 amino acids. Per germline, CDR1 GTSNPN and CDR2 SVGIG (reference sequence). V lost 5 bases to trimming and J lost 3 bases, with 13 bases between them. The CDR3 spells CAWAFEGDTGELFF. The CDR3 DNA sequence: TGTGCCTGGGCCTTTGAAGGGGACACCGGGGAGCTGTTTTTT.

This chain connects TRBV6-6 to TRBJ1-2; D perhaps matches TRBD1 (6 bases). V lost 8 bases and J lost 4, with 11 bases in between. The CDR3 consists of 12 residues. Germline assignment: CDR1 MNHNY and CDR2 SVGAGI (reference sequence). The CDR3 protein is CASSLDSYGYTF. For the CDR3, the DNA is TGTGCCAGCTCATTGGACAGCTATGGCTACACCTTC.

V usage is TRBV5-1 and J usage is TRBJ2-1; D may match TRBD1 or TRBD2 (5 bases each). Germline CDR1 and CDR2: SGHRS and YFSETQ. The CDR3 contains 15 residues. The V end was cut by 4 bases, the J end by 6 bases, with 17 bases between. The CDR3 reads CASSPGRIARNEQFF. The CDR3 nucleotides are TGCGCCAGCAGCCCGGGACGGATTGCCCGCAATGAGCAGTTCTTC.

The rearrangement uses TRBV28 and TRBJ2-5, with D possibly matching TRBD1 (6 bases). This CDR3 has 14 residues. Trimming took off 5 bases at V and 4 bases at J, with 14 bases between the two ends. The germline V gene has CDR1 MDHEN and CDR2 SYDVKM. CDR3 sequence: CASSPSGERETQYF. DNA of the CDR3: TGTGCCAGCAGTCCCTCAGGGGAGAGAGAGACCCAGTACTTC.

This sequence joins TRBV4-1 and TRBJ2-1; 7 bases match TRBD1. The CDR3 loop spans 15 amino acids. Per the germline V gene, CDR1 is MGHRA and CDR2 is YSYEKL. V gave up 1 base and J gave up 7 bases; unmatched junction bases: 7. DNA of the CDR3: TGCGCCAGCAGCCAAGTGTCGACAGGGCTTAATGAGCAGTTCTTC. Protein sequence: CASSQVSTGLNEQFF.

This clonotype appeared once. The chain employs TRBV4-1 and TRBJ1-4; a possible D gene is TRBD1 (5 bases). Germline V gene sequence: CDR1 MGHRA, CDR2 YSYEKL. Trimming removed 0 bases from V and 3 bases from J, with 14 bases in between. The CDR3 spans 17 residues. The CDR3: CASSQDRGGGSNEKLFF. CDR3 DNA sequence: TGCGCCAGCAGCCAAGATAGAGGTGGGGGGTCTAATGAAAAACTGTTTTTT.

The gene calls are TRBV25-1 and TRBJ2-3, with a tentative D call TRBD2 (6 bases). Germline CDR1 reads MGHDK; CDR2 reads SYGVNS. The V and J ends lost 3 bases and 4 bases respectively, with 8 bases between them. The CDR3 is made up of 13 amino acids. The CDR3 DNA reads as TGTGCCAGCAGTGAGGCTAGCGCAGATACGCAGTATTTT. It translates to CASSEASADTQYF.

The count of this clonotype is one. The chain uses TRBV3-1 and TRBJ2-1, with D hard to call. CDR1 LGHDT and CDR2 YNNKEL come from the germline V gene (reference sequence). Trimming removed 0 bases from V and 5 bases from J, with 17 bases in between. This CDR3 is built from 17 residues. This CDR3 reads CASSQDSSSRVDNEQFF. CDR3 bases: TGTGCCAGCAGCCAAGACTCGAGCTCCCGGGTCGACAATGAGCAGTTCTTC.

J is TRBJ2-1 and V is TRBV12-3 or TRBV12-4; no clear D. The CDR3 spans 18 residues. Trimming took 6 bases from V and 8 from J, leaving 29 bases between them. CDR3 loop: CASRDGLGWGSLGDEQFF. DNA for the CDR3: TGTGCCAGCAGAGACGGCTTGGGTTGGGGATCACTTGGGGATGAGCAGTTCTTC.

The V call is TRBV29-1, the J call TRBJ2-7; 9 nucleotides line up with TRBD2. The CDR3 runs to 15 residues. Germline CDR1 SQVTM, CDR2 ANQGSEA. V was pared by 4 bases and J by 0 bases, with 7 bases of the junction left unmatched. CDR3 sequence (DNA): TGCAGCGTTGCTAGCGGGGTTTCTTCCTCCTACGAGCAGTACTTC. Amino acids: CSVASGVSSSYEQYF.

CDR3 sequence: CASSLARGTSYEQYF. CDR3 coding DNA: TGCGCCAGCAGCCTCGCGAGAGGGACCTCCTACGAGCAGTACTTC. The chain joins TRBV4-3 to TRBJ2-7; D may be TRBD1 or TRBD2 (5 bases each). V dropped 4 bases and J dropped 0 bases, with 13 bases sitting between them. The CDR3 contains 15 residues. The germline V gene has CDR1 LGHNA and CDR2 YSLEER.

The chain recombines TRBV7-3 with TRBJ2-3, with D perhaps matching TRBD2 (5 bases). The V gene's germline CDR1 is SGHTA and CDR2 FQGTGA. The CDR3 totals 14 residues. V was cut by 3 bases and J by 2 bases, with 9 bases left in between. CDR3 loop: CASSLSGDTDTQYF. CDR3 in DNA: TGTGCCAGCAGCTTGAGCGGAGACACAGATACGCAGTATTTT.

The chain has TRBV4-3 and TRBJ1-4, with TRBD1 matching 9 bases. V shed 0 bases, J shed 5 bases, and the junction held 4 bases outside the gene matches. The germline V gene encodes CDR1 LGHNA and CDR2 YSLEER. The CDR3 consists of 16 residues. Written as DNA, the CDR3 is TGCGCCAGCAGCCAAGATCTGGGGACAGGGAATGAAAAACTGTTTTTT. Amino acid sequence: CASSQDLGTGNEKLFF.

The genes are TRBV10-2 and TRBJ2-5; D not resolved. The length of the CDR3 is 14 residues. V was shortened by 3 bases and J by 5 bases, with 13 bases between the two germline ends. Germline V gene data show CDR1 as WSHSY and CDR2 as SAAADI. The CDR3 nucleotides are TGCGCCAGCAGTGATGGGGTCCCTCGGGAGACCCAGTACTTC. Amino acids: CASSDGVPRETQYF.

This chain connects TRBV5-1 to TRBJ2-3; D call uncertain. Trimming removed 6 bases from V and 0 bases from J, with 11 bases in between. In germline, CDR1 is SGHRS, CDR2 YFSETQ. CDR3 length equals 14 residues. The chain's CDR3 is CASIPQPSTDTQYF. The CDR3 coding sequence is TGCGCCAGCATTCCCCAGCCGAGCACAGATACGCAGTATTTT.

The chain employs TRBV5-1 and TRBJ1-5; a weak D match, TRBD1 (6 bases). Germline CDR1 reads SGHRS; CDR2 reads YFSETQ. Trimming removed 5 bases from V and 11 bases from J, with 17 bases in between. The CDR3 is 13 amino acids. As DNA, the CDR3 is TGCGCCAGCAGGAGGGACACGACTGGGGCCCAGCATTTT. This sequence encodes CASRRDTTGAQHF.

The CDR3 spells CASSGDTERYGYTF. CDR3 coding DNA: TGCGCCAGCAGCGGGGACACGGAACGCTATGGCTACACCTTC. The rearrangement joins TRBV4-1 to TRBJ1-2, with D perhaps TRBD1 (6 bases). CDR3 length: 14 amino acids. In germline, CDR1 is MGHRA, CDR2 YSYEKL. The V and J ends lost 5 bases and 4 bases respectively, with 14 bases between them.

The J gene is TRBJ2-7, the V gene TRBV6-5, with 9 bases aligning to TRBD2. The CDR3 is 15 residues long. Germline assignment: CDR1 MNHEY and CDR2 SVGAGI. The V gene end was trimmed by 7 bases and the J gene end by 0 bases; junction bases not matched to a gene: 7. Here the CDR3 reads CASKGIAGASYEQYF. CDR3 DNA sequence: TGTGCCAGCAAGGGAATAGCGGGGGCCTCCTACGAGCAGTACTTC.

The CDR3 region is CASTADSRLEGYTF. The CDR3 bases are TGTGCCAGCACCGCGGACAGCCGACTTGAGGGCTACACCTTC. The chain joins TRBV28 to TRBJ1-2; TRBD1 is a possible D gene (6 bases). Germline assignment: CDR1 MDHEN and CDR2 SYDVKM. Trimming pared 7 bases from V and 8 bases from J, leaving 20 bases between. There are 14 residues in the CDR3.

The chain couples TRBV2 to TRBJ2-1; TRBD2 might be the D (6 bases). Trimming cost V 10 bases and J 0 bases, with 10 bases left between them. Germline CDR1 and CDR2: SNHLY and FYNNEI. The CDR3 covers 13 residues. The CDR3 loop is CATGTDSYNEQFF. The DNA for the CDR3 is TGTGCCACAGGGACTGACTCCTACAATGAGCAGTTCTTC.

V and J are TRBV9 and TRBJ2-7; the D call may be TRBD1 or TRBD2 (5 bases each). Trimming left V 0 bases short and J 5 bases short, with 9 bases between. CDR1 SGDLS and CDR2 YYNGEE come from the germline V gene. The CDR3 is made up of 13 amino acids. CDR3: CASSVDGAHEQYF. The CDR3 DNA is TGTGCCAGCAGCGTAGACGGGGCCCACGAGCAGTACTTC. Together with reference TRBV9 and TRBJ2-7, the CDR3 gives the full variable domain: DSGVTQTPKHLITATGQRVTLRCSPRSGDLSVYWYQQSLDQGLQFLIQYYNGEERAKGNILERFSAQQFPDLHSELNLSSLELGDSALYFCASSVDGAHEQYFGPGTRLTVT.

In this sample, this clonotype turned up once. The chain combines TRBV20-1 with TRBJ1-5, with 8 bases matching TRBD1. V shed 0 bases and J 5 bases; nucleotides not matched to a gene: 9. The germline gives CDR1 DFQATT, CDR2 SNEGSKA (reference sequence). This CDR3 region has 16 residues. CDR3 DNA: TGCAGTGCTAGAGATAAGACAGGGGATCAGTATCAGCCCCAGCATTTT. Amino acid sequence: CSARDKTGDQYQPQHF.